This T cell receptor (beta chain) was captured by sequencing in a study of blood T cell repertoires in COVID-19. About this clone: Germline is not matched at one junction end, which may reflect a read error.

Using immunoSEQ multiplex PCR, the repertoire was profiled, and TCRdb retains in-frame clones only, with some absent. The repertoire includes 100,000 to 150,000 clones, around 86% of them detected once, and 5% to 8% sits in the top ten. Per the germline V gene, CDR1 is KGHSH and CDR2 is LQKENI. This CDR3 comprises 15 residues. The V and J genes are TRBV18 and TRBJ2-1, with 9 bases lining up with TRBD1. The sequence derives from a man older than 75 with active or convalescent COVID-19. The material sequenced was peripheral blood. The CDR3 nucleotides are TGTGCCAGCTCTCCACAGGGGGCGGTTTACAATGAGCAGTTCTTC. As protein: CASSPQGAVYNEQFF. Combining the CDR3 with reference TRBV18 and TRBJ2-1 gives the whole variable domain NAGVMQNPRHLVRRRGQEARLRCSPMKGHSHVYWYRQLPEEGLKFMVYLQKENIIDESGMPKERFSAEFPKEGPSILRIQQVVRGDSAAYFCASSPQGAVYNEQFFGPGTRLTVL.